The source of this TCR beta chain is a study of T-cell reconstitution after alpha-beta-depleted transplantation in children. This clonotype was counted between two and nine times. The V end was cut by 0 bases, the J end by 8 bases, with 11 bases between. The CDR3 has 13 amino acids. Germline values: CDR1 SGHRS, CDR2 YFSETQ. The TCRbeta library incorporated unique molecular identifiers. TCRdb reanalysed the PCR reads using MiXCR and keeps one entry per CDR3 protein. The sample has 500,000 or so distinct CDR3 sequences, 32% seen once; the top ten hold 2% to 2.5%. The gene calls are TRBV5-1 and TRBJ1-2; D unresolved. The sequence came from a human donor who donated a stem cell graft to a child with aplastic anemia. This specimen consisted of PBMCs from the stem cell graft donor, obtained from the stem cell graft. The CDR3 nucleotides are TGCGCCAGCAGCTTGGCAGCGAAAAGCGGCTACACCTTC. Its translation: CASSLAAKSGYTF.